The rows below give T cell receptor beta chains drawn from one sample of a study of B cell selection in AIRE deficiency. The data were produced by immunoSEQ multiplex PCR, yet TCRdb's version contains in-frame clones alone and is incomplete. This sample has some 25,000 clones, with around 96% found just once. Sample: CD4+CD127+ conventional T cells sorted from PBMCs. The receptors were sampled from a human donor in good health. Each CDR3 is given with its conserved first and last residue. D genes are given only for firm matches. The listing skips clone size in some rows; elsewhere it reads once, few, many or a size class.

>TRBV10-3|15|-|TRBJ2-5|TRBD2
CAISWTSGGAETQYF
TGTGCCATCAGTTGGACTAGCGGGGGGGCAGAGACCCAGTACTTC
>TRBV14|14|-|TRBJ1-6|-
CASSYGQKNSPLHF
TGTGCCAGCAGCTATGGGCAGAAAAATTCACCCCTCCACTTT
>TRBV5-1|15|-|TRBJ2-3|-
CASSRGDRNTDTQYF
TGCGCCAGCAGCCGGGGGGACAGGAACACAGATACGCAGTATTTT
>TRBV27|15|-|TRBJ2-3|-
CASSFRDSRADTQYF
TGTGCCAGCAGTTTCCGGGACTCCCGGGCAGATACGCAGTATTTT
>TRBV9|15|-|TRBJ2-7|-
CASSVGAGFSYEQYF
TGTGCCAGCAGCGTAGGGGCGGGGTTTAGTTACGAGCAGTACTTC
>TRBV15|17|once|TRBJ2-5|-
CATSRAGSGLLRETQYF
TGTGCCACCAGCAGAGCCGGATCTGGCCTTCTTCGGGAGACCCAGTACTTC
>TRBV7-9|11|once|TRBJ2-5|-
CASSSKETQYF
TGTGCCAGCAGCTCGAAGGAGACCCAGTACTTC
>TRBV7-6|16|-|TRBJ1-1|-
CASSSEAVARDTEAFF
TGTGCCAGCAGCTCTGAAGCGGTCGCAAGGGACACTGAAGCTTTCTTT
>TRBV9|18|-|TRBJ1-1|-
CASSAGIRRTLLDTEAFF
TGTGCCAGCAGCGCCGGAATTAGAAGGACTCTATTAGACACTGAAGCTTTCTTT
>TRBV7-7|15|-|TRBJ1-4|-
CASSPGGDPEEKLFF
TGTGCCAGCAGCCCGGGTGGGGACCCCGAGGAGAAACTGTTTTTT
>TRBV13|15|-|TRBJ2-5|TRBD2
CASSLGGLVSETQYF
TGTGCCAGCAGCTTAGGGGGACTAGTCTCGGAGACCCAGTACTTC
>TRBV19|16|few|TRBJ2-2|-
CATLRGGGPKTGELFF
TGTGCCACCCTCCGGGGTGGGGGGCCTAAGACCGGGGAGCTGTTTTTT
>TRBV7-2|17|-|TRBJ2-2|TRBD2
CASSFPTTSGFTGELFF
TGTGCCAGCAGCTTCCCTACGACTAGCGGTTTTACCGGGGAGCTGTTTTTT
>TRBV11-3|12|-|TRBJ2-5|-
CASSLQGETQYF
TGTGCCAGCAGCTTGCAGGGGGAGACCCAGTACTTC
>TRBV30|12|-|TRBJ1-4|-
CAWSVAGEKLFF
TGTGCCTGGAGTGTGGCAGGGGAAAAACTGTTTTTT
>TRBV10-1|18|-|TRBJ1-1|-
CASSESTGKGKGNTEAFF
TGCGCCAGCAGTGAGTCGACGGGAAAGGGGAAGGGGAACACTGAAGCTTTCTTT
>TRBV14|14|-|TRBJ2-3|-
CASSLGLRTDTQYF
TGTGCCAGCAGCCTAGGACTCCGCACAGATACGCAGTATTTT
>TRBV19|14|few|TRBJ1-1|TRBD1
CASSMGTVNTEAFF
TGTGCCAGTAGTATGGGGACAGTGAACACTGAAGCTTTCTTT
>TRBV18|14|-|TRBJ1-1|-
CASSPSTGRTEAFF
TGTGCCAGCTCACCAAGTACAGGGAGAACTGAAGCTTTCTTT
>TRBV5-1|12|-|TRBJ2-7|-
CASSPSFGEAYF
TGCGCCAGCAGCCCTAGTTTCGGAGAGGCGTACTTC
>TRBV10-3|16|once|TRBJ2-5|TRBD1
CAISDPGQGAEETQYF
TGTGCCATCAGTGATCCCGGACAGGGGGCAGAGGAGACCCAGTACTTC
>TRBV19|14|-|TRBJ1-6|TRBD1
CATGTGWDNSPLHF
TGTGCGACAGGGACAGGGTGGGATAATTCACCCCTCCACTTT
>TRBV2|15|-|TRBJ1-6|-
CASSEQGGYNSPLHF
TGTGCCAGCAGTGAGCAAGGGGGCTATAATTCACCCCTCCACTTT
>TRBV23-1|19|-|TRBJ1-6|TRBD1
CASSQFEDRGFPYNSPLHF
TGCGCCAGCAGTCAATTCGAGGACAGGGGGTTTCCCTATAATTCACCCCTCCACTTT
>TRBV7-9|15|-|TRBJ1-4|-
CASSLEGVPNEKLFF
TGTGCCAGCAGCTTAGAGGGTGTGCCCAATGAAAAACTGTTTTTT
>TRBV4-3|13|-|TRBJ1-5|-
CASSQEQRQPQHF
TGCGCCAGCAGCCAAGAACAGAGGCAGCCCCAGCATTTT
>TRBV18|11|-|TRBJ1-1|-
CASAENTEAFF
TGTGCCAGCGCGGAGAACACTGAAGCTTTCTTT
>TRBV11-2|14|-|TRBJ2-5|-
CASSLGQVQETQYF
TGTGCCAGCAGCTTAGGACAGGTTCAAGAGACCCAGTACTTC
>TRBV6-5|13|-|TRBJ1-2|-
CASSGYREEGYTF
TGTGCCAGCAGTGGTTACAGGGAGGAGGGCTACACCTTC
>TRBV30|11|-|TRBJ2-5|-
CAWSGGETQYF
TGTGCCTGGAGTGGGGGAGAGACCCAGTACTTC